The 26 T cell receptor beta chains listed next were all sequenced from one sample in a study of cytomegalovirus exposure and HLA in healthy donors. Amplification used 60 Vbeta primers and 13 Jbeta primers. Only in-frame clones appear in the TCRdb table, and some are missing; sequencing was by immunoSEQ multiplex PCR. The sample lists approximately 90,000 clones; 65% to 80% were seen once. The sample consisted of PBMCs. These TCRs come from a woman between 45 and 60 years old in good health and CMV-seropositive.

The chain has TRBV28 and TRBJ1-2; 9 bases align to TRBD1. Losses at the gene ends were 6 bases for V and 1 base for J; bases not matched to a gene: 12. Germline-derived CDR1 and CDR2 are MDHEN and SYDVKM. The CDR3 sequence is 17 residues long. The CDR3 protein is CASSPFTGGRINYGYTF. The CDR3 region has the DNA TGTGCCAGCAGCCCGTTTACAGGGGGCAGGATTAACTATGGCTACACCTTC.

The chain uses TRBV5-4 and TRBJ1-2; D perhaps matches TRBD1 (6 bases). CDR1 SGHNT and CDR2 YYREEE come from the germline V gene (reference sequence). V gave up 4 bases and J gave up 8 bases, with 15 bases separating them. This CDR3 spans 13 amino acids. Written as DNA, the CDR3 is TGTGCCAGCAGCGTTCCCGGGACATCCGGCTACACCTTC. Translated, it gives CASSVPGTSGYTF.

The V call is TRBV6-6, the J call TRBJ1-5, with a weak D call TRBD1 (5 bases). The CDR3 is 14 amino acids. V shed 5 bases and J shed 5 bases, with 13 bases lying between them. The germline V gene has CDR1 MNHNY and CDR2 SVGAGI (reference sequence). The CDR3 loop is CASSPQGVYQPQHF. The CDR3 region has the DNA TGTGCCAGCAGTCCCCAAGGGGTTTATCAGCCCCAGCATTTT.

V gene TRBV5-6 combines with J gene TRBJ1-1; D is unclear. This CDR3 spans 13 amino acids. Germline V gene lookup returns CDR1 SGHDT and CDR2 YYEEEE. The V end lost 3 bases, the J end lost 12 bases, and 18 bases lay between the germline ends. The DNA for the CDR3 is TGTGCCAGCAGCTGGAGCAGCAACCTAAGGACTTTCTTT. Translating gives CASSWSSNLRTFF.

The genes are TRBV5-4 and TRBJ2-5; 8 bases align to TRBD2. Matching the DNA end better, TRBJ2-7 makes the J call doubtful. The CDR3 runs to 16 residues. From germline, CDR1 is SGHNT and CDR2 YYREEE (reference sequence). CDR3 in DNA: TGTGCCAGCAGTCAGGGTCTCGCTAGCGGGCTTTACGAGCAGTACTTC. This gives the protein CASSQGLASGLYEQYF.

V and J are TRBV28 and TRBJ2-3; TRBD1 is a possible D gene (6 bases). CDR1 and CDR2 (germline): MDHEN, SYDVKM. The ends were cut back, 3 bases at V and 2 bases at J, with 12 bases in the middle. This CDR3 has 15 amino acids. In DNA, the CDR3 is TGTGCCAGCAGTTTCAGGGGCAGCCCCACAGATACGCAGTATTTT. It codes for CASSFRGSPTDTQYF.

The chain employs TRBV25-1 and TRBJ2-3; D gene unclear. Germline-derived CDR1 and CDR2 are MGHDK and SYGVNS. V was shortened by 2 bases and J by 0 bases, with 9 bases between the two germline ends. This CDR3 is 15 amino acids long. The CDR3 reads CASSEGGPSTDTQYF. CDR3 sequence (DNA): TGTGCCAGCAGTGAAGGCGGCCCTAGCACAGATACGCAGTATTTT.

V and J are TRBV10-1 and TRBJ2-3, with D possibly TRBD1 on 8 matching bases. V lost 1 base and J 3 bases, leaving 14 bases between the germline ends. Germline CDR1 is WNHNN and CDR2 is SYGVQD (reference sequence). The CDR3 covers 16 residues. The CDR3 nucleotides are TGCGCCAGCAGTGAGTTCGGACAGGGAGGGACAGATACGCAGTATTTT. It is translated as CASSEFGQGGTDTQYF.

The genes are TRBV7-9 and TRBJ1-4; possible D gene TRBD1, 5 bases. V lost 6 bases, J lost 7 bases, and 18 bases lay in between. The CDR3 has 15 amino acids. The germline gives CDR1 SEHNR, CDR2 FQNEAQ (reference sequence). CDR3 region: CASRFMGGIGEKLFF. The CDR3 DNA reads TGTGCCAGCAGATTTATGGGGGGTATTGGTGAAAAACTGTTTTTT.

The chain employs TRBV13 and TRBJ2-3; a weak D match, TRBD2 (6 bases). Germline V CDR1 and CDR2: PRHDT, FYEKMQ (reference sequence). This CDR3 has 15 residues. Trimming left V 0 bases short and J 3 bases short, with 10 bases between. The CDR3 reads CASSLGLARTDTQYF. CDR3 DNA: TGTGCCAGCAGCTTAGGACTAGCTAGGACAGATACGCAGTATTTT.

The rearrangement links TRBV20-1 to TRBJ2-1; D gene uncertain. The CDR3 runs to 11 residues. The V gene lost 4 bases and the J gene lost 9 bases, with 10 bases spanning the gap. In germline, CDR1 is DFQATT, CDR2 SNEGSKA (reference sequence). As DNA, the CDR3 is TGCAGTGCTATAACCGTCGGTGAGCAGTTCTTC. Its translation: CSAITVGEQFF.

The V call is TRBV5-4, the J call TRBJ2-7, with 11 bases identical to TRBD1. CDR1 and CDR2 (germline): SGHNT, YYREEE (reference sequence). V was clipped by 4 bases and J by 3 bases; unmatched bases: 3. The CDR3 loop spans 14 amino acids. DNA of the CDR3: TGTGCCAGCAGCCCGGGACAGGGGGTCTACGAGCAGTACTTC. The encoded protein is CASSPGQGVYEQYF.

The rearrangement links TRBV10-3 to TRBJ1-2; D unclear. The V gene lost 3 bases and the J gene lost 6 bases, with 5 bases spanning the gap. Germline assignment: CDR1 ENHRY and CDR2 SYGVKD. This CDR3 spans 11 amino acids. CDR3 residues: CAISEQNGYTF. The CDR3 DNA reads TGTGCCATCAGTGAACAGAATGGCTACACCTTC.

CDR3: CASSPGQNTGELFF. The CDR3 DNA sequence: TGTGCCAGCAGCCCGGGACAGAACACCGGGGAGCTGTTTTTT. J is TRBJ2-2 and V is TRBV6-4, with D maybe TRBD1 (6 bases). V was shortened by 6 bases and J by 1 base, with 9 bases between the two germline ends. Germline V gene data show CDR1 as MRHNA and CDR2 as SNTAGT. This CDR3 has 14 residues.

The rearrangement links TRBV19 to TRBJ2-7; 9 positions match TRBD1. The CDR3 length is 16 residues. CDR1 is LNHDA and CDR2 is SQIVND in the germline V gene (reference sequence). Trimming at V came to 9 bases and at J to 5 bases, leaving 17 bases not matched to a gene. CDR3 sequence: CASSLRQGQGYHEQYF. The CDR3 nucleotides read TGTGCCAGCAGTCTCAGACAAGGACAGGGGTATCACGAGCAGTACTTC.

The CDR3 DNA reads TGCAGTGCTAGAGGACTGCATGGCTACACCTTC. This codes for CSARGLHGYTF. The V call is TRBV20-1, the J call TRBJ1-2; no clear D gene. Trimming removed 1 base from V and 6 bases from J, with 6 bases in between. Germline V CDR1 and CDR2: DFQATT, SNEGSKA (reference sequence). CDR3 length: 11 residues.

The J gene is TRBJ1-2, the V gene TRBV27, with 7 bases that match TRBD1. Germline loops: CDR1 MNHEY, CDR2 SMNVEV (reference sequence). The trim removed 1 base at V and 1 base at J, leaving 3 bases unmatched. CDR3 length: 15 residues. The CDR3 spells CASSLLGGNNYGYTF. As DNA, the CDR3 is TGTGCCAGCAGTTTATTAGGGGGCAATAACTATGGCTACACCTTC.

The chain combines TRBV7-3 with TRBJ2-2, with D tentatively TRBD1 (5 bases). Germline values: CDR1 SGHTA, CDR2 FQGTGA. V lost 3 bases, J lost 2 bases, and 10 bases lay in between. This CDR3 has 15 amino acids. The CDR3 is CASSLQGQNTGELFF. Written as DNA, the CDR3 is TGTGCCAGCAGCTTGCAGGGCCAAAACACCGGGGAGCTGTTTTTT. Looking up the rest from reference TRBV7-3 and TRBJ2-2 gives the full variable domain: GAGVSQTPSNKVTEKGKYVELRCDPISGHTALYWYRQSLGQGPEFLIYFQGTGAADDSGLPNDRFFAVRPEGSVSTLKIQRTERGDSAVYLCASSLQGQNTGELFFGEGSRLTVL.

The rearrangement uses TRBV21-1 and TRBJ2-1; the table assigns TRBD2, which was not confirmed against the DNA. TRBV21-1 is termed a pseudogene. CDR3 length equals 16 residues. Written as DNA, the CDR3 is TGTGCCAGCAGCAATAAAAGTAGCGGGAGGGTGTATGAGCAGTTCTTC. It translates to CASSNKSSGRVYEQFF.

V and J are TRBV5-1 and TRBJ1-5; 8 positions agree with TRBD1. The CDR3 runs 15 residues. The germline V gene has CDR1 SGHRS and CDR2 YFSETQ. Trimming took 9 bases from V and 5 from J; bases not matched to a gene: 13. As DNA, the CDR3 is TGCGCCAACCTGGACAGGGCAGAGTGGGATCAGCCCCAGCATTTT. The encoded protein is CANLDRAEWDQPQHF.

The chain is built from TRBV5-4 and TRBJ2-3, with D perhaps matching TRBD2 (6 bases). Trimming removed 4 bases from V and 0 bases from J, with 12 bases in between. CDR1 is SGHNT and CDR2 is YYREEE in the germline V gene (reference sequence). This CDR3 region has 15 residues. In nucleotides, the CDR3 is TGTGCCAGCAGCAAAAAAAGCGGGAGCACAGATACGCAGTATTTT. This encodes CASSKKSGSTDTQYF. Looking up the rest from reference TRBV5-4 and TRBJ2-3 gives the full variable domain: ETGVTQSPTHLIKTRGQQVTLRCSSQSGHNTVSWYQQALGQGPQFIFQYYREEENGRGNFPPRFSGLQFPNYSSELNVNALELDDSALYLCASSKKSGSTDTQYFGPGTRLTVL.

The genes are TRBV28 and TRBJ1-1, with D possibly TRBD1 on 6 matching bases. Germline CDR1 and CDR2: MDHEN and SYDVKM. V lost 0 bases and J lost 0, with 8 bases in between. The CDR3 is made up of 15 amino acids. The CDR3 DNA reads as TGTGCCAGCAGTTTATGGGGGGCCATGAACACTGAAGCTTTCTTT. It codes for CASSLWGAMNTEAFF. The variable domain in full, with the rest retrieved from reference TRBV28 and TRBJ1-1, is DVKVTQSSRYLVKRTGEKVFLECVQDMDHENMFWYRQDPGLGLRLIYFSYDVKMKEKGDIPEGYSVSREKKERFSLILESASTNQTSMYLCASSLWGAMNTEAFFGQGTRLTVV.

The chain is built from TRBV7-8 and TRBJ2-1, with D perhaps TRBD2 (5 bases). The V gene lost 7 bases and the J gene lost 1 base, with 23 bases spanning the gap. Per germline, CDR1 SGHVS and CDR2 FQNEAQ. CDR3 length equals 18 residues. CDR3 amino acids: CASTQRVSGTISYNEQFF. The CDR3 DNA follows: TGTGCCAGCACCCAGAGGGTTTCGGGAACTATATCCTACAATGAGCAGTTCTTC.

This clone was detected only once. The chain combines TRBV7-9 with TRBJ2-5; D is ambiguous. This CDR3 is built from 15 residues. Germline V gives CDR1 SEHNR, CDR2 FQNEAQ (reference sequence). The germline V and J ends were trimmed by 5 bases and 4 bases, with 17 bases remaining between them. The CDR3 DNA reads as TGTGCCAGCAGCCATCAGGCCTCTTTTGGAGAGACCCAGTACTTC. Protein product: CASSHQASFGETQYF.

This clone is large in the sample. V gene TRBV5-6 combines with J gene TRBJ2-1; a weak D match, TRBD2 (6 bases). This CDR3 has 17 amino acids. V lost 4 bases and J lost 4, with 21 bases in between. The germline CDR1 and CDR2 sequences are SGHDT and YYEEEE. CDR3 DNA sequence: TGTGCCAGCAGCCTGCTGGGGCGGGATAAAGTTTACAATGAGCAGTTCTTC. Its translation is CASSLLGRDKVYNEQFF.

The chain joins TRBV7-2 to TRBJ1-2; 12 nucleotides match TRBD1. The CDR3 runs to 16 residues. V was pared by 5 bases and J by 8 bases, with 12 bases of the junction left unmatched. Germline V gene sequence: CDR1 SGHTA, CDR2 FQGNSA. CDR3: CASSTRDRGRLEGYTF. DNA for the CDR3: TGTGCCAGCAGCACCCGGGACAGGGGGCGGCTTGAGGGCTACACCTTC.